These T cell receptor beta chains were read from a single sample in a study of neurological immune-mediated disorders. TCRdb re-analysed the 5' RACE reads in MiXCR, keeping a single row per CDR3 protein. Here the sample spans tens of thousands of distinct CDR3 sequences, roughly 3.2% being singletons. The sample taken for sequencing was PBMCs. These receptors were obtained from a woman aged 45-65 years with multiple sclerosis. Both conserved end residues are part of each CDR3. A D gene is named only where the DNA matches it firmly. Clone size appears in some rows only: once, few, many, or a class for an expanded clone.

>TRBD1|many|TRBJ1-2|TRBV7-8
TGTGCCAGCAGCTTGGGACTGACAGGGGGCGCCGTCTATGGCTACACCTTC
CASSLGLTGGAVYGYTF
>TRBD2|many|TRBJ2-2|TRBV5-1
TGCGCCAGCAGCCCAGGACTAGCGGGGGGCTTCACCGGGGAGCTGTTTTTT
CASSPGLAGGFTGELFF
>TRBD1|many|TRBJ2-6|TRBV12-3/TRBV12-4
TGTGCCAGCAAAAACGTCAGGGGGACCTCCTCTGGGGCCAACGTCCTGACTTTC
CASKNVRGTSSGANVLTF
>NA|many|TRBJ2-7|TRBV7-6
TGTGCCAGCAGCGACCCCTTTATCGCGGCGGGCACCTACGAGCAGTACTTC
CASSDPFIAAGTYEQYF
>NA|many|TRBJ2-3|TRBV6-5
TGTGCCAGCAGTTACGGGACACTCACAGATACGCAGTATTTT
CASSYGTLTDTQYF
>NA|many|TRBJ1-4|TRBV19
TGTGCCAGTAGTATCCAGGGCGGAAAGGAAAAACTGTTTTTT
CASSIQGGKEKLFF
>TRBD1|many|TRBJ2-3|TRBV7-2
TGTGCCAGCAGCTCGCGGACAGGGGGGCCAGATACGCAGTATTTT
CASSSRTGGPDTQYF
>TRBD2|few|TRBJ2-3|TRBV7-2
TGTGCCAGCAGCCTTAGCGGGGGCAAGGGAGATACGCAGTATTTT
CASSLSGGKGDTQYF
>NA|many|TRBJ2-5|TRBV14
TGTGCCAGCAGCCCAGTTGGAGGGCGGGGGACCCAGTACTTC
CASSPVGGRGTQYF
>NA|many|TRBJ2-2|TRBV20-1
TGCAGTGCTATCGGGGCAGCGAACACCGGGGAGCTGTTTTTT
CSAIGAANTGELFF
>NA|many|TRBJ1-5|TRBV6-5
TGTGCCAGCAGTTACTCAGCAGGGAGCAATCAGCCCCAGCATTTT
CASSYSAGSNQPQHF
>NA|many|TRBJ2-7|TRBV25-1
TGTGCCAGCAGTGACGCGGGGAGCTCCTACGAGCAGTACTTC
CASSDAGSSYEQYF
>TRBD1|many|TRBJ1-2|TRBV4-1
TGCGCCAGCTCCCACGTTGTATCACGTTCGCGGGGACAGGACTATGGCTACACCTTC
CASSHVVSRSRGQDYGYTF
>NA|once|TRBJ2-1|TRBV12-3/TRBV12-4
TGTGCCAGCAGTTTTCAGGGCCTTTGGAATGAGCAGTTCTTC
CASSFQGLWNEQFF
>NA|many|TRBJ1-4|TRBV5-1
TGCGCCAGCAGCTCTGCGGCATACGAAAAACTGTTTTTT
CASSSAAYEKLFF
>TRBD1|many|TRBJ1-2|TRBV24-1
TGTGCCACCAGTGCCCGGGACAGGACTATCGGCTACACCTTC
CATSARDRTIGYTF
>NA|many|TRBJ2-2|TRBV7-9
TGTGCCAGCAGCTTAATGGCCGGGGAGCTGTTTTTT
CASSLMAGELFF
>NA|many|TRBJ2-2|TRBV7-9
TGTGCCAGCAGCCCACCCGTAGGGCTCACCGGGGAGCTGTTTTTT
CASSPPVGLTGELFF
>TRBD2|many|TRBJ2-7|TRBV4-3
TGCGCCAGCAGCCGTGGACTAGCGGGGGTCTACGAGCAGTACTTC
CASSRGLAGVYEQYF
>TRBD2|many|TRBJ2-7|TRBV2
TGTGCCAGCAGTCCCCCCTTCCGGGAGGGCTACGAGCAGTACTTC
CASSPPFREGYEQYF
>TRBD1|many|TRBJ2-7|TRBV19
TGTGCCAGTAGTATTGGACAGGGTGTGTACGAGCAGTACTTC
CASSIGQGVYEQYF
>NA|many|TRBJ2-3|TRBV9
TGTGCCAGCAGCGTAGTTGGCGGGCTAAAACCAGATACGCAGTATTTT
CASSVVGGLKPDTQYF
>NA|many|TRBJ1-2|TRBV6-5
TGTGCCAGCAGCCGAGACAGCTACTATGGCTACACCTTC
CASSRDSYYGYTF
>TRBD1|many|TRBJ1-4|TRBV29-1
TGCAGCGTTGAAGGGACAGGGGATCATGAAAAACTGTTTTTT
CSVEGTGDHEKLFF
>TRBD2|many|TRBJ2-7|TRBV20-1
TGCAGTGCTCTATTACCGGGACTAGCGGCCTACGAGCAGTACTTC
CSALLPGLAAYEQYF
>NA|many|TRBJ2-1|TRBV7-7
TGTGCTAGCAGCTCTGACAGGAGCTCCTACAATGAGCAGTTCTTC
CASSSDRSSYNEQFF
>NA|many|TRBJ1-3|TRBV3-1
TGTGCCAGCAGCCAAGGCGACAGAGGAAACACCATATATTTT
CASSQGDRGNTIYF
>TRBD2|many|TRBJ2-7|TRBV7-2
TGTGCCAGCCGGAAGGTCGGGGGGGCCGGAGAGCAGTACTTC
CASRKVGGAGEQYF
>TRBD1|many|TRBJ2-6|TRBV20-1
TGCAGTGCTACACGGACAGGGGATATCTCTGGGGCCAACGTCCTGACTTTC
CSATRTGDISGANVLTF
>NA|NA|TRBJ2-7|TRBV11-2
TGTGCCAGCAGCCTTGGGGACGGAAGCCAGTACTTC
CASSLGDGSQYF
>TRBD2|many|TRBJ2-3|TRBV20-1
TGCAGTGCTAGGGATCCCCTGGGCGGGGGGACAGATACGCAGTATTTT
CSARDPLGGGTDTQYF
>TRBD1|many|TRBJ1-1|TRBV20-1
TGCAGTGCTAGGGCAGGGGGGAGGAACACTGAAGCTTTCTTT
CSARAGGRNTEAFF
>NA|many|TRBJ2-3|TRBV20-1
TGCAGTGCTAGGTCGACGGCAGATACGCAGTATTTT
CSARSTADTQYF
>NA|many|TRBJ2-7|TRBV20-1
TGCAGTGCTACAAGGGGAAGTCGACCCTACGAGCAGTACTTC
CSATRGSRPYEQYF
>NA|many|TRBJ1-3|TRBV12-3/TRBV12-4
TGTGCCAGCAGCCGGATCTCTGGAAACACCATATATTTT
CASSRISGNTIYF
>NA|many|TRBJ2-5|TRBV29-1
TGCAGCGTTGAAGATCTCTACAGCCGGGAGACCCAGTACTTC
CSVEDLYSRETQYF
>NA|many|TRBJ2-6|TRBV24-1
TGTGCCACCAGTGCCGACACGAGGAAAACCCACTCTGGGGCCAACGTCCTGACTTTC
CATSADTRKTHSGANVLTF
>TRBD2|many|TRBJ2-1|TRBV7-6
TGTGCCAGCAGCTTACGGCGGGGGGACTCCGGGGATGAGCAGTTCTTC
CASSLRRGDSGDEQFF
>TRBD1|many|TRBJ2-7|TRBV13
TGTGCCAGCAGCCCCAGATGGGACAGCCCCCGCTCCGAGCAGTACTTC
CASSPRWDSPRSEQYF
>TRBD1|many|TRBJ2-1|TRBV5-1
TGCGCCAGCAGCACGGAGGGACAGGGATACAATGAGCAGTTCTTC
CASSTEGQGYNEQFF
>NA|many|TRBJ1-2|TRBV7-8
TGTGCCAGCACTCGGTTTGGGAACTATGGCTACACCTTC
CASTRFGNYGYTF
>TRBD1|many|TRBJ2-1|TRBV10-3
TGTGCCATCAGTGAGGGGGACAGGTTTATTAATGAGCAGTTCTTC
CAISEGDRFINEQFF